Listed below are T cell receptor beta chains from one sample, sequenced in a study of blood T cell repertoires in COVID-19. Assay used: immunoSEQ multiplex PCR; TCRdb lists only in-frame clones, some missing. The sample shows about 140,000 clones, roughly 79% of them seen only once. Input material: PBMCs or T cells enriched from blood (not recorded which). The receptors were gathered from a woman between 45 and 60 years old who had recovered from COVID-19. Both conserved end residues are part of each CDR3. D genes are given only for firm matches. Only some rows state a clone size, as once, few, many or a class for expanded clones.

V	size	J	D	CDR3	DNA
TRBV2	NA	TRBJ2-1	TRBD2	CASSEVLAGYNEQFF	TGTGCCAGCAGTGAGGTACTAGCGGGCTACAATGAGCAGTTCTTC
TRBV5-6	NA	TRBJ1-2	NA	CASSSSANYGYTF	TGTGCCAGCAGCTCGTCAGCTAACTATGGCTACACCTTC
TRBV19	NA	TRBJ2-3	TRBD2	CASSYSGAQYF	TGTGCCAGTAGTTATAGCGGGGCTCAGTATTTT
TRBV9	few	TRBJ2-1	NA	CASSVDGESSYNEQFF	TGTGCCAGCAGCGTAGACGGGGAGAGCTCCTACAATGAGCAGTTCTTC
TRBV11-2	NA	TRBJ1-2	NA	CASSLGGGTTNYGYTF	TGTGCCAGCAGCTTAGGAGGGGGGACTACTAACTATGGCTACACCTTC
TRBV9	NA	TRBJ2-2	TRBD2	CASSPPFAGGTGELFF	TGTGCCAGCAGCCCCCCATTTGCGGGAGGCACCGGGGAGCTGTTTTTT
TRBV6-1	NA	TRBJ2-1	TRBD1	CASSEAAGQGSDEQFF	TGTGCCAGCAGTGAAGCGGCGGGACAGGGGTCCGATGAGCAGTTCTTC
TRBV18	NA	TRBJ1-2	TRBD1	CASSPRDSQANYGYTF	TGTGCCAGCTCACCTCGGGACAGCCAAGCTAACTATGGCTACACCTTC
TRBV5-6	once	TRBJ1-4	TRBD1	CASSLGQGQIF	TGTGCCAGCAGCTTAGGACAGGGACAGATTTTT
TRBV27	NA	TRBJ2-5	TRBD1	CASSFNRGRTETQYF	TGTGCCAGCAGTTTTAACAGGGGGCGTACGGAGACCCAGTACTTC
TRBV3-1/TRBV3-2	once	TRBJ1-2	NA	CASSQRGISSGYTF	TGTGCCAGCAGCCAAAGGGGGATTTCTAGTGGCTACACCTTC
TRBV6-1	NA	TRBJ2-7	TRBD2	CASSADLAGGSYEQYF	TGTGCCAGCAGTGCCGATTTAGCGGGAGGCTCTTACGAGCAGTACTTC
TRBV11-2	once	TRBJ1-3	NA	CASSIAGPGNTIYF	TGTGCCAGCAGCATCGCAGGGCCCGGAAACACCATATATTTT
TRBV4-1	NA	TRBJ1-2	TRBD1	CASSQESRGDGYTF	TGCGCCAGCAGCCAAGAATCCAGGGGGGATGGCTACACCTTC
TRBV5-1	many	TRBJ2-2	NA	CASSLDGGSGELFF	TGCGCCAGCAGCTTGGATGGGGGGAGCGGGGAGCTGTTTTTT
TRBV18	NA	TRBJ2-2	TRBD1	CASSLDRGRTGELFF	TGTGCCAGCTCACTGGACAGGGGGCGGACCGGGGAGCTGTTTTTT
TRBV13	NA	TRBJ1-2	NA	CASSLGRSAPYGYTF	TGTGCCAGCAGCTTAGGGCGGTCTGCGCCGTATGGCTACACCTTC